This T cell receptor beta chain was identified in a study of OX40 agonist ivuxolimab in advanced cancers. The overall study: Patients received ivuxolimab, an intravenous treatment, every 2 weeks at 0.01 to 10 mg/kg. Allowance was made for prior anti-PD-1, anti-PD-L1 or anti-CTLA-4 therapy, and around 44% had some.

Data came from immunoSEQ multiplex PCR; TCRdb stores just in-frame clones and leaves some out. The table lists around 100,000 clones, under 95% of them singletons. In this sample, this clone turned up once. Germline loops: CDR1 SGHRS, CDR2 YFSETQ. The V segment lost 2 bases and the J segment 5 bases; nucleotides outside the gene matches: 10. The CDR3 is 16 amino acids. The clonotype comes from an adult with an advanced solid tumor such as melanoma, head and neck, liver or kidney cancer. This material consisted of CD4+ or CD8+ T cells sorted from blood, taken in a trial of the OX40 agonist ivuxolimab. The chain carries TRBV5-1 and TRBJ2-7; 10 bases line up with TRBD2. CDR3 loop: CASSLSPLAGANEQYF. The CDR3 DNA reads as TGCGCCAGCAGCTTATCTCCCCTAGCGGGGGCTAACGAGCAGTACTTC.